This T cell receptor (beta chain) was documented in a study of blood T cells in healthy people across ages. The study, taken as a whole, reports: When set beside aged donors, long-lived donors presented more naive CD4+ cells and higher diversity.

PCR was performed a second time for roughly 7 to 12 cycles using a sample-barcoded 5' primer and a J-beta primer mix. TCRdb re-called the 5' RACE reads with MiXCR, one entry per CDR3 protein. The sample comprises about 720,000 distinct CDR3 sequences, 20% to 25% of which are singletons, and around a fifth rests with the top ten. A few counts support this clonotype. Its antigen is as yet unknown. The sequenced material came from blood. The receptor was derived from a man in his sixties or seventies in good health.

CDR3: CSASGGSRDNSPLHF. The CDR3 DNA follows: TGCAGTGCTAGTGGGGGAAGCCGGGATAATTCACCCCTCCACTTT. The chain combines TRBV20-1 with TRBJ1-6, with D tentatively TRBD1 (5 bases). Trimming removed 3 bases from V and 5 bases from J, with 14 bases in between. Germline lookup yields CDR1 DFQATT and CDR2 SNEGSKA (reference sequence). The CDR3 contains 15 residues.